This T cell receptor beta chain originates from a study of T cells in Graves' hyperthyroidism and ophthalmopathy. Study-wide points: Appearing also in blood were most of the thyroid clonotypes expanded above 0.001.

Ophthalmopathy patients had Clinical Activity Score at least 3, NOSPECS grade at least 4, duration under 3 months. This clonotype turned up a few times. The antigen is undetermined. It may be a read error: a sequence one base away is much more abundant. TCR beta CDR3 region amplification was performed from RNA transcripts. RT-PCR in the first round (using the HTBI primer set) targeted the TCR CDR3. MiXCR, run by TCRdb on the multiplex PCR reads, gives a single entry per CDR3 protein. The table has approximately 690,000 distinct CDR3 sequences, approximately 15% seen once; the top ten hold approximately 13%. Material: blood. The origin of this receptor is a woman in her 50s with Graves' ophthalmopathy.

The CDR3 reads CASSGLWTVSNQPQHF. CDR3 bases: TGTGCCAGCAGTGGCCTGTGGACAGTTAGCAATCAGCCCCAGCATTTT. This chain joins TRBV6-1 and TRBJ1-5; TRBD1 is a possible D gene (6 bases). Germline V gene sequence: CDR1 MNHNS, CDR2 SASEGT. CDR3 length: 16 amino acids. Trimming shortened V by 4 bases and J by 0 bases, and 13 bases separated the two germline ends.